The 32 T cell receptor beta chains below come from one sample, sequenced in a study of T-cell memory formation after mild COVID-19. TCRdb independently ran MiXCR on the 5' RACE reads; one entry per CDR3 protein. The table has some 86,000 distinct CDR3 sequences, around a quarter seen once. The material sequenced was PBMCs or a T cell subset sorted from them (not recorded which). The source of these receptors is a man in his late teens or twenties who had mild COVID-19 (a few samples of this study predate the infection). Cell type and time point are not known.

The chain uses TRBV7-9 and TRBJ1-5; tentatively, D is TRBD1 (5 bases). The germline V gene encodes CDR1 SEHNR and CDR2 FQNEAQ (reference sequence). This CDR3 has 13 residues. Trimming left V 6 bases short and J 11 bases short, with 17 bases between. The CDR3 DNA reads TGTGCCAGCAGGAAGGGGCGGAGGTTGTCCCAGCATTTT. The encoded protein is CASRKGRRLSQHF.

The V call is TRBV14, the J call TRBJ2-7; TRBD2 agrees at 7 bases. V was clipped by 6 bases and J by 3 bases; unmatched bases: 8. Germline CDR1 and CDR2: SGHDN and FVKESK. The CDR3 runs 14 residues. CDR3 residues: CASSPSGRGYEQYF. CDR3 bases: TGTGCCAGCAGTCCCTCGGGGAGGGGCTACGAGCAGTACTTC.

The chain has TRBV19 and TRBJ2-5; 9 bases match TRBD2. This CDR3 is 15 amino acids long. After removal of 1 base from V and 4 bases from J, the junction contained 4 bases not matched to a gene. Germline V CDR1 and CDR2: LNHDA, SQIVND (reference sequence). Written as DNA, the CDR3 is TGTGCCAGTAGTATAGCCCGGACTAGCGTAGAGACCCAGTACTTC. Its translation: CASSIARTSVETQYF.

The chain combines TRBV13 with TRBJ2-7; the D is unclear. CDR3 size: 14 residues. CDR1 and CDR2 (germline): PRHDT, FYEKMQ (reference sequence). V was clipped by 0 bases and J by 0 bases, with 6 bases between them. The CDR3 reads CASSLGVGSYEQYF. The DNA of the CDR3 is TGTGCCAGCAGCTTAGGCGTGGGCTCCTACGAGCAGTACTTC.

This clonotype showed up just a few times. This chain joins TRBV4-2 and TRBJ2-7; D unclear. This CDR3 has 15 residues. Trimming removed 0 bases from V and 1 base from J, with 10 bases in between. Germline loops: CDR1 LGHNA, CDR2 YNFKEQ. The CDR3 DNA reads TGTGCCAGCAGCCAAGACCCAGCGCCATCCTACGAGCAGTACTTC. Amino acids: CASSQDPAPSYEQYF.

This chain links TRBV20-1 with TRBJ2-3; 8 bases map to TRBD1. Germline CDR1 is DFQATT and CDR2 is SNEGSKA (reference sequence). The CDR3 length is 14 residues. J gave up 3 bases and V 1 base, and 3 bases lay outside the gene matches. CDR3 residues: CSARGDRLTDTQYF. The CDR3 coding sequence is TGCAGTGCTAGAGGGGACAGGTTGACAGATACGCAGTATTTT.

The table lists this clonotype with a few counts. V and J are TRBV20-1 and TRBJ1-2; D not certain. The V end lost 5 bases, the J end lost 4 bases, and 8 bases lay between the germline ends. The length of the CDR3 is 11 residues. CDR1 is DFQATT and CDR2 is SNEGSKA in the germline V gene (reference sequence). CDR3 bases: TGCAGTGCTGATCCCCTCTATGGCTACACCTTC. This encodes CSADPLYGYTF.

V gene TRBV7-2 combines with J gene TRBJ2-3; a possible D gene is TRBD1 (5 bases). This CDR3 has 19 residues. V dropped 3 bases and J dropped 0 bases, with 22 bases sitting between them. Germline CDR1 is SGHTA and CDR2 is FQGNSA. Here the CDR3 reads CASSFPRTSPSSSTDTQYF. CDR3 DNA: TGTGCCAGCAGCTTTCCTCGGACAAGCCCGTCGAGTAGCACAGATACGCAGTATTTT.

This chain joins TRBV4-1 and TRBJ1-5; 7 positions agree with TRBD1. Germline assignment: CDR1 MGHRA and CDR2 YSYEKL. The CDR3 is 15 amino acids. The junction had 6 bases not matched to a gene; V was cut back by 1 base and J by 6 bases. The DNA of the CDR3 is TGCGCCAGCAGCCAAGTAGGGGCAGGGGGTCAGCCCCAGCATTTT. It codes for CASSQVGAGGQPQHF.

The chain is built from TRBV27 and TRBJ1-1; tentatively, D is TRBD1 (5 bases). Trimming left V 6 bases short and J 2 bases short, with 10 bases between. Per the germline V gene, CDR1 is MNHEY and CDR2 is SMNVEV (reference sequence). CDR3 length: 13 residues. CDR3 in DNA: TGTGCCAGCAGCCTAGGGGCAAACACTGAAGCTTTCTTT. The encoded protein is CASSLGANTEAFF.

The CDR3: CASSPRTGGSYEQYF. The CDR3 DNA is TGTGCCAGCAGCCCTCGGACAGGGGGCTCCTACGAGCAGTACTTC. This chain joins TRBV7-7 and TRBJ2-7; TRBD1 aligns across 10 bases. The V and J ends lost 5 bases and 0 bases, in that order; junction bases with no gene match: 4. Looked up from germline, CDR1 is SSHAT and CDR2 is FNYEAQ (reference sequence). The CDR3 has 15 amino acids.

J is TRBJ1-1 and V is TRBV27; 10 positions match TRBD1. Germline CDR1 and CDR2: MNHEY and SMNVEV (reference sequence). J gave up 11 bases and V 6 bases, and 3 bases lay outside the gene matches. The CDR3 extends over 11 amino acids. This chain's CDR3 is CASSGTGVAFF. DNA of the CDR3: TGTGCCAGCAGCGGGACAGGGGTCGCTTTCTTT.

In its sample, this clonotype was seen a few times. The genes are TRBV7-9 and TRBJ2-3; D is ambiguous. Between the trimmed V and J ends, which lost 0 bases and 6 bases, there was a span of 7 bases. Germline V gene data show CDR1 as SEHNR and CDR2 as FQNEAQ (reference sequence). There are 13 residues in the CDR3. The CDR3 reads CASSLAPWDTQYF. CDR3 nucleotides: TGTGCCAGCAGCTTAGCGCCTTGGGATACGCAGTATTTT.

The J gene is TRBJ1-2, the V gene TRBV12-5; no clear D gene. Per germline, CDR1 LGHNT and CDR2 FRNRAP. V lost 2 bases to trimming and J lost 0 bases, with 13 bases between them. The CDR3 runs to 16 residues. CDR3 bases: TGTGCTAGTGGTTTGTTGTGGCCGCCGTCTAACTATGGCTACACCTTC. Protein: CASGLLWPPSNYGYTF.

This sequence joins TRBV12-3 or TRBV12-4 and TRBJ1-1; perhaps TRBD1 as D (5 bases). CDR3 length: 13 residues. V was trimmed by 6 bases and J by 5 bases, leaving 13 bases between them. This CDR3 is CASRGLDTTEAFF. The CDR3 bases are TGTGCCAGCAGGGGATTGGACACGACTGAAGCTTTCTTT.

On this clonotype itself: Since the CDR3 does not end with the conserved phenylalanine or tryptophan, this likely comes from a read error. The chain combines TRBV13 with TRBJ2-7; 15 bases fit TRBD2. The CDR3 is 18 residues long. After removal of 3 bases from V and 0 bases from J, the junction contained 6 bases not matched to a gene. Germline lookup yields CDR1 PRHDT and CDR2 FYEKMQ (reference sequence). The CDR3 loop reads CASSFSGLAGGRSYEQYL. In DNA form, the CDR3 reads TGTGCCAGCAGCTTCTCCGGACTAGCGGGGGGGCGCTCCTACGAGCAGTACTTA.

V gene TRBV7-8 combines with J gene TRBJ2-7; no clear D. V lost 1 base and J 7 bases, leaving 11 bases between the germline ends. The germline CDR1 and CDR2 sequences are SGHVS and FQNEAQ. The CDR3 sequence is 13 residues long. The DNA for the CDR3 is TGTGCCAGCAGCTTAGGATCCCGTGAAGAGCAGTACTTC. This sequence encodes CASSLGSREEQYF.

In DNA, the CDR3 is TGCGCCAGCAGCCAAGACGGCGGGGCTCAGCCCCAGCATTTT. Amino acids: CASSQDGGAQPQHF. The chain has TRBV4-3 and TRBJ1-5, with D perhaps TRBD1 (5 bases). The V and J ends lost 0 bases and 6 bases respectively, with 9 bases between them. CDR3 size: 14 residues. Germline V CDR1 and CDR2: LGHNA, YSLEER.

The rearrangement joins TRBV15 to TRBJ2-7, with 9 bases aligning to TRBD1. V shed 0 bases and J 6 bases; nucleotides not matched to a gene: 3. The CDR3 contains 14 residues. Germline CDR1 and CDR2: LNHNV and YYDKDF (reference sequence). The CDR3 DNA reads TGTGCCACCAGCAGAGAAGGACAGGGGTCCGAGCAGTACTTC. This gives the protein CATSREGQGSEQYF.

This clonotype was recorded many times. V is TRBV6-5 and J is TRBJ2-7; no definite D call. The CDR3 consists of 13 residues. Germline V gene sequence: CDR1 MNHEY, CDR2 SVGAGI. V lost 2 bases to trimming and J lost 5 bases, with 10 bases between them. This CDR3 is CASSYTVTNEQYF. CDR3 nucleotide sequence: TGTGCCAGCAGTTACACGGTTACCAACGAGCAGTACTTC.

This clonotype has a single count. This sequence joins TRBV10-2 and TRBJ2-3; 8 bases agree with TRBD2. There are 17 residues in the CDR3. In germline, CDR1 is WSHSY, CDR2 SAAADI. Trimming took 6 bases from V and 2 from J; bases not matched to a gene: 13. This chain's CDR3 is CASSQPLAGIYTDTQYF. The CDR3 nucleotides read TGCGCCAGCAGCCAACCCTTAGCGGGGATATACACAGATACGCAGTATTTT.

The chain has TRBV27 and TRBJ2-7; D is possibly TRBD1 (5 bases). V was trimmed by 5 bases and J by 3 bases, leaving 14 bases between them. The CDR3 consists of 14 residues. Germline V gene data show CDR1 as MNHEY and CDR2 as SMNVEV (reference sequence). CDR3 coding DNA: TGTGCCAGCAGTCAGGCGACAGATTACTACGAGCAGTACTTC. Translation: CASSQATDYYEQYF.

This sequence joins TRBV19 and TRBJ1-5; possibly TRBD1 for D (6 bases). In germline, CDR1 is LNHDA, CDR2 SQIVND (reference sequence). The CDR3 runs 16 residues. V was cut by 1 base and J by 7 bases, with 17 bases left in between. CDR3 in DNA: TGTGCCAGTAGTATAGGACAAAGCGGGGGCTGGCAGCCCCAGCATTTT. It specifies CASSIGQSGGWQPQHF.

The chain carries TRBV7-9 and TRBJ1-1, with D maybe TRBD1 (6 bases). This CDR3 contains 12 residues. Trimming took 6 bases from V and 7 from J, leaving 12 bases between them. Germline V lookup: CDR1 SEHNR, CDR2 FQNEAQ (reference sequence). CDR3: CASSSQGYEAFF. The CDR3 coding sequence is TGTGCCAGCAGTTCCCAGGGGTATGAAGCTTTCTTT.

CDR3 bases: TGTGCCAGCAGCTTAGTAGGCCTATCCTCCCCGGGCTATGGCTACACCTTC. This encodes CASSLVGLSSPGYGYTF. V is TRBV7-9 and J is TRBJ1-2; no reliable D call. CDR1 and CDR2 (germline): SEHNR, FQNEAQ (reference sequence). V lost 1 base and J 4 bases, leaving 19 bases between the germline ends. The CDR3 is 17 amino acids.

Only a few counts were recorded for this clonotype. The chain carries TRBV3-1 and TRBJ2-3; a possible D gene is TRBD2 (6 bases). The CDR3 is 16 amino acids. V lost 1 base to trimming and J lost 0 bases, with 11 bases between them. Looked up from germline, CDR1 is LGHDT and CDR2 is YNNKEL (reference sequence). The CDR3 bases are TGTGCCAGCAGCCAAGGTGGGAGGCCTAGCACAGATACGCAGTATTTT. This encodes CASSQGGRPSTDTQYF.

The rearrangement joins TRBV5-4 to TRBJ2-1; no definite D call. CDR3 size: 12 residues. Trimming left V 2 bases short and J 7 bases short, with 7 bases between. Germline V lookup: CDR1 SGHNT, CDR2 YYREEE (reference sequence). The CDR3 DNA is TGTGCCAGCAGCTTCGGCGCTAATGAGCAGTTCTTC. Its translation is CASSFGANEQFF.

In this sample, this clonotype turned up a few times. This sequence joins TRBV29-1 and TRBJ2-1, with D possibly being TRBD2 (6 bases). CDR1 is SQVTM, CDR2 ANQGSEA, per germline. This CDR3 spans 15 amino acids. V was cut by 1 base and J by 1 base, with 11 bases left in between. CDR3 coding DNA: TGCAGCGTTGAAGGGTCGGGGAGGTCCTACAATGAGCAGTTCTTC. Protein: CSVEGSGRSYNEQFF.

In this sample, this clonotype turned up a few times. The J gene is TRBJ2-5, the V gene TRBV7-6; D is unresolved. The CDR3 contains 14 residues. Germline CDR1 reads SGHVS; CDR2 reads FNYEAQ. Between the trimmed V and J ends, which lost 5 bases and 4 bases, there was a span of 14 bases. This CDR3 reads CASSPFGRLETQYF. The CDR3 region has the DNA TGTGCCAGCAGCCCATTTGGTCGGTTAGAGACCCAGTACTTC.

The chain uses TRBV20-1 and TRBJ2-5, with 11 bases lining up with TRBD2. Germline V gene lookup returns CDR1 DFQATT and CDR2 SNEGSKA (reference sequence). The ends lost 6 bases at V and 5 bases at J; junction bases unmatched: 11. The length of the CDR3 is 15 residues. The CDR3 DNA sequence: TGCAGTGCCACCCTAGCGGGGGGACTCGAGGAGACCCAGTACTTC. It yields the protein CSATLAGGLEETQYF.

This clonotype occurred many times. V usage is TRBV11-1 and J usage is TRBJ2-2; TRBD2 matches 9 bases. V gave up 1 base and J gave up 4 bases; unmatched junction bases: 4. In germline, CDR1 is SGHAT, CDR2 FQDESV (reference sequence). The CDR3 covers 16 residues. The CDR3 loop reads CASSLVASGATGELFF. The CDR3 nucleotides read TGTGCCAGCAGCTTAGTGGCTAGCGGGGCCACCGGGGAGCTGTTTTTT.

The chain employs TRBV23-1 and TRBJ2-2; D call uncertain. TRBV23-1 is placed among ORFs of uncertain function. V lost 0 bases and J lost 2, with 7 bases in between. The CDR3 contains 15 residues. The CDR3 loop reads CASSQSAVNTGELFF. In nucleotides, the CDR3 is TGCGCCAGCAGTCAATCAGCAGTCAACACCGGGGAGCTGTTTTTT.